This T cell receptor (beta chain) was recorded in a study of OX40 agonist ivuxolimab in advanced cancers. At the level of the study: Participants could have had prior anti-PD-1, anti-PD-L1 or anti-CTLA-4 therapy, and roughly 40% had some.

Sequencing used immunoSEQ multiplex PCR; TCRdb keeps in-frame clones, though not all of them. The sample carries about 71,000 clones, about 94% recorded once. Overall study findings and caveats: Low normalized T-cell clonal expansion was also seen in some nonresponders.

On this clone: Its antigen is unidentified. This sample also contains other DNA sequences that code for the same CDR3.

Trimming shortened V by 0 bases and J by 5 bases, and 14 bases separated the two germline ends. This CDR3 comprises 15 residues. The germline gives CDR1 MGHRA, CDR2 YSYEKL. This sequence originates from an adult with an advanced solid tumor such as melanoma, head and neck, liver or kidney cancer. The sample here was CD4+ or CD8+ T cells sorted from blood, taken in a trial of the OX40 agonist ivuxolimab. V is TRBV4-1 and J is TRBJ2-7; unclear D gene. The CDR3 nucleotides read TGCGCCAGCAGCCAAGAGTTCATCCTCAAACACGAGCAGTACTTC. The encoded protein is CASSQEFILKHEQYF.